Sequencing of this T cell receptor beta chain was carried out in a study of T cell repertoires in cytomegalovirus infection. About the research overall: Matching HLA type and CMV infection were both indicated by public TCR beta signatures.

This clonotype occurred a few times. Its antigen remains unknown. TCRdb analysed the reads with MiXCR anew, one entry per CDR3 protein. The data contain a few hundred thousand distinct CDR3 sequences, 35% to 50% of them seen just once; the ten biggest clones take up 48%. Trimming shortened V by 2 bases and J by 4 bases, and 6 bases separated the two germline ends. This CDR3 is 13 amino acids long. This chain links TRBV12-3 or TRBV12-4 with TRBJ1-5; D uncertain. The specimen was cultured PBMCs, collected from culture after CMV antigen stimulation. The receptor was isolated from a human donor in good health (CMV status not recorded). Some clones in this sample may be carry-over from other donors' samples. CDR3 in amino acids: CASSLFRNQPQHF. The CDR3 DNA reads TGTGCCAGCAGTTTATTCAGGAATCAGCCCCAGCATTTT.